Shown below are 4 T cell receptor beta chains from a single sample sequenced in a study of neurological immune-mediated disorders. One entry per CDR3 protein, called by TCRdb with MiXCR from the 5' RACE reads. This table holds about 65,000 distinct CDR3 sequences, around 4% found once. Sequences were obtained from PBMCs. Receptors originate from a man aged 45-65 years with multiple sclerosis.

In this sample, this clonotype turned up many times. The chain couples TRBV12-3 or TRBV12-4 to TRBJ2-1, with 7 bases aligning to TRBD1. Unmatched junction bases numbered 6, after V lost 8 bases and J lost 5 bases. The CDR3 has 13 residues. The CDR3 loop reads CASLRGLNNEQFF. The DNA of the CDR3 is TGTGCCAGCCTCAGGGGGTTAAACAATGAGCAGTTCTTC.

The V and J genes are TRBV5-1 and TRBJ2-1, with TRBD2 matching over 7 bases. The CDR3 consists of 17 residues. The V and J ends lost 3 bases and 1 base, in that order; junction bases with no gene match: 10. Germline CDR1 SGHRS, CDR2 YFSETQ. The CDR3, as DNA: TGCGCCAGCAGCTCCTATGGGGGGGGTCTTTCCTACAATGAGCAGTTCTTC. This translates into CASSSYGGGLSYNEQFF.

The sample holds many counts of this clonotype. The chain is built from TRBV25-1 and TRBJ2-2; D might be TRBD1 or TRBD2, each matching 5 bases. The CDR3 extends over 16 amino acids. Germline loops: CDR1 MGHDK, CDR2 SYGVNS. Trimming shortened V by 3 bases and J by 1 base, and 12 bases separated the two germline ends. The CDR3 spells CASSDPGTGNTGELFF. The CDR3 nucleotides are TGTGCCAGCAGTGATCCCGGGACGGGGAACACCGGGGAGCTGTTTTTT.

This clonotype was seen repeatedly, ten times or more. This chain uses TRBV10-3 with TRBJ2-7; 7 nucleotides agree with TRBD1. The ends lost 8 bases at V and 3 bases at J; junction bases unmatched: 4. The germline CDR1 and CDR2 sequences are ENHRY and SYGVKD. The CDR3 loop spans 12 amino acids. Here the CDR3 DNA reads TGTGCCATCGGACAGGTAGACTACGAGCAGTACTTC. Translation: CAIGQVDYEQYF.